This T cell receptor (beta chain) was recovered during a study of T cell responses to AZD1222 COVID-19 vaccine. Clones were sequenced by immunoSEQ multiplex PCR, and TCRdb holds only the in-frame ones, with some missing. This table holds around 200,000 clones, 94% found once. Germline assignment: CDR1 MNHEY and CDR2 SVGAGI. The CDR3 extends over 15 amino acids. V gave up 3 bases and J gave up 4 bases; unmatched junction bases: 4. The chain couples TRBV6-5 to TRBJ1-4; the match to TRBD1 covers 8 bases. The source is an adult who received the AZD1222 COVID-19 vaccine. The sequences come from peripheral blood, collected 28 days after the second AZD1222 dose. The CDR3 loop is CASSYNGQGNEKLFF. The CDR3 DNA reads TGTGCCAGCAGTTATAACGGACAGGGTAATGAAAAACTGTTTTTT.